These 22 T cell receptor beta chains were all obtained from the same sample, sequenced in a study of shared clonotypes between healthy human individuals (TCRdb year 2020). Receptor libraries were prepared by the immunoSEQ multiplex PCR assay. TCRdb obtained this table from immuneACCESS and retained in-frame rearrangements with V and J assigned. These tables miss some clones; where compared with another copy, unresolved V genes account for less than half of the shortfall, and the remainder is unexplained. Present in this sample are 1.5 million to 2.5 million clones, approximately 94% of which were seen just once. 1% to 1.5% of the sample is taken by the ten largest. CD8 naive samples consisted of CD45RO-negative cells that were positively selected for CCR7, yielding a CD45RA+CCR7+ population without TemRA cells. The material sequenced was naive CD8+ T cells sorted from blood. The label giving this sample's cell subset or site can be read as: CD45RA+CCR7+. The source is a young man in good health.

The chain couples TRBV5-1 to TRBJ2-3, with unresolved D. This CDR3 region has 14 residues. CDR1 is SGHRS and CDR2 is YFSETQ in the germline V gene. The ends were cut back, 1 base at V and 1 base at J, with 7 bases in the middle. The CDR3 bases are TGCGCCAGCAGCTTGAAAAGGGGCACAGATACGCAGTATTTT. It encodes CASSLKRGTDTQYF.

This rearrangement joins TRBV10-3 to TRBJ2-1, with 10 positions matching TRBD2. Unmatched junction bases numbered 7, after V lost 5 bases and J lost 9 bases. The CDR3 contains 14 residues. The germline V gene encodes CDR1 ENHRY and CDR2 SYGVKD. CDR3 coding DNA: TGTGCCATCAGTCAAGCGGGAGGGTTAGGTGAGCAGTTCTTC. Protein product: CAISQAGGLGEQFF.

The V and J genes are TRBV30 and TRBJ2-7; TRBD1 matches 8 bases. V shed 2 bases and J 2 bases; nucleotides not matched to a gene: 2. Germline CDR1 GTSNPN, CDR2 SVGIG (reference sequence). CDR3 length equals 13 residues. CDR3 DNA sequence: TGTGCCTGGAGTTGGGACAGGCCCTACGAGCAGTACTTC. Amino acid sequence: CAWSWDRPYEQYF.

CDR3 sequence: CASSHDLETGELFF. DNA for the CDR3: TGCGCCAGCAGCCATGATCTAGAAACCGGGGAGCTGTTTTTT. The chain is built from TRBV4-3 and TRBJ2-2, with D uncertain. Germline V gene sequence: CDR1 LGHNA, CDR2 YSLEER. The CDR3 length is 14 residues. V lost 3 bases to trimming and J lost 5 bases, with 10 bases between them.

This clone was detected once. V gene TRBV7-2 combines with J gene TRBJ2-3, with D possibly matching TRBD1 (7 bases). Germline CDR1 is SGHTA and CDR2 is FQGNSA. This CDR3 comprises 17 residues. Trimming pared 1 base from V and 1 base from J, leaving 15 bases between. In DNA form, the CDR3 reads TGTGCCAGCAGCTTAGTAGGTGGAGGGACAGGCACAGATACGCAGTATTTT. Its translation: CASSLVGGGTGTDTQYF.

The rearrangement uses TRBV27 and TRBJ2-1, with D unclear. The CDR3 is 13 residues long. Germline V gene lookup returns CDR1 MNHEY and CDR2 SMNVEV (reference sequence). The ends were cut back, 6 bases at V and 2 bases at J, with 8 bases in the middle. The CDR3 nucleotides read TGTGCCAGCAGCTCTGCGCCCTACAATGAGCAGTTCTTC. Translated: CASSSAPYNEQFF.

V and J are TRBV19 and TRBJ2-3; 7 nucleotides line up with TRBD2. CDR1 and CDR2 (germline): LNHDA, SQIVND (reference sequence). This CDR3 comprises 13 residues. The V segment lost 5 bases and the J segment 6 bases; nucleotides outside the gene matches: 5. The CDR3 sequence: CASSPLGGDTQYF. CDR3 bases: TGTGCCAGTAGTCCCCTGGGGGGGGATACGCAGTATTTT.

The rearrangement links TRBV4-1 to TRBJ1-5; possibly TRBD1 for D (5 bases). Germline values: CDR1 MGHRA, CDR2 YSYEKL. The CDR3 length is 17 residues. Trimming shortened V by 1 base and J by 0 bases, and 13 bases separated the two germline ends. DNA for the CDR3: TGCGCCAGCAGCCAAGGATGGGGCCAGAATAGCAATCAGCCCCAGCATTTT. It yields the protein CASSQGWGQNSNQPQHF.

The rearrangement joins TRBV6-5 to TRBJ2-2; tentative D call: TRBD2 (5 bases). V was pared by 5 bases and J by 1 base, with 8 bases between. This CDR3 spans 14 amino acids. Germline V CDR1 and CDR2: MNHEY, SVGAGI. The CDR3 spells CASSGSENTGELFF. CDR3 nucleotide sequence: TGTGCCAGCAGTGGTAGCGAGAACACCGGGGAGCTGTTTTTT.

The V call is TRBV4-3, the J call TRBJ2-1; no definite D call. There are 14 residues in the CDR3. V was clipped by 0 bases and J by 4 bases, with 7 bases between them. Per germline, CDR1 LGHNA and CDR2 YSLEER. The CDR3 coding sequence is TGCGCCAGCAGCCAAGAATACGAGTACAATGAGCAGTTCTTC. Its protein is CASSQEYEYNEQFF.

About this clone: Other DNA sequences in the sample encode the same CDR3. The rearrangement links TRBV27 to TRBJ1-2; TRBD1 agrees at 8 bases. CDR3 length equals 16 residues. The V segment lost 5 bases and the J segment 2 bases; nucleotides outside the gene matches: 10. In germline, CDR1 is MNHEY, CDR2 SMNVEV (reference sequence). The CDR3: CASSPSTGVVNYGYTF. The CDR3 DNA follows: TGTGCCAGCAGTCCCTCGACAGGGGTCGTAAACTATGGCTACACCTTC.

DNA for the CDR3: TGTGCCAGCAGTCATACAGGGCTTTCCTACGAGCAGTACTTC. It is translated as CASSHTGLSYEQYF. The chain joins TRBV27 to TRBJ2-7, with TRBD1 as a possible D gene (6 bases). The germline V and J ends were trimmed by 5 bases and 1 base, with 12 bases remaining between them. Germline V gene data show CDR1 as MNHEY and CDR2 as SMNVEV (reference sequence). The length of the CDR3 is 14 residues.

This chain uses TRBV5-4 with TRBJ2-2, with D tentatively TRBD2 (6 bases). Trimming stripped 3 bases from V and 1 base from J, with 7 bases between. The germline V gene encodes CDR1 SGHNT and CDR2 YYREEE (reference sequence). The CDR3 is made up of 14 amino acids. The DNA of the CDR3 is TGTGCCAGCAGCTCGCGGGAGAACACCGGGGAGCTGTTTTTT. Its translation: CASSSRENTGELFF.

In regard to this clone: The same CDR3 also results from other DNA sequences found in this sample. CDR3 loop: CASSLSVANTGELFF. CDR3 nucleotide sequence: TGTGCCAGCAGTTTATCGGTTGCGAACACCGGGGAGCTGTTTTTT. The V gene is TRBV27, the J gene TRBJ2-2; D remains ambiguous. In germline, CDR1 is MNHEY, CDR2 SMNVEV (reference sequence). CDR3 length: 15 residues. V shed 0 bases and J shed 0 bases, with 5 bases lying between them.

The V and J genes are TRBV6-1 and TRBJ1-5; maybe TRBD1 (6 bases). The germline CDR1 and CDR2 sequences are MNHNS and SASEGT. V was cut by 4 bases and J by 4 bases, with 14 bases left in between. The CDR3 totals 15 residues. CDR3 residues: CASSVDQGRNQPQHF. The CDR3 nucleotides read TGTGCCAGCAGTGTGGATCAGGGGAGGAATCAGCCCCAGCATTTT.

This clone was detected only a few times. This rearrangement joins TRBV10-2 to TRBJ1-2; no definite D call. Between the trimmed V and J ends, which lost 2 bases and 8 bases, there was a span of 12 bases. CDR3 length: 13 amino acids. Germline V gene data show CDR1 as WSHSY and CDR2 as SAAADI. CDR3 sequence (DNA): TGCGCCAGCAGTGAGGGAAGATCCCTGGGCTACACCTTC. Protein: CASSEGRSLGYTF.

CDR3 protein: CASSASGGILETQYF. Here the CDR3 DNA reads TGTGCCAGCAGTGCTAGCGGGGGGATTTTAGAGACCCAGTACTTC. The chain recombines TRBV6-1 with TRBJ2-5, with TRBD2 matching 11 bases. With 4 bases clipped from V and 4 bases from J, the junction kept 5 bases outside the gene matches. The CDR3 has 15 residues. The germline V gene has CDR1 MNHNS and CDR2 SASEGT.

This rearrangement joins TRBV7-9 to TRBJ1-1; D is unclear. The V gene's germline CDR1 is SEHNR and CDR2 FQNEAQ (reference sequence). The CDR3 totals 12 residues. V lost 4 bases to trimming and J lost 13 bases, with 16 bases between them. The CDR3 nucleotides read TGTGCCAGCAGCTCCTCGGACCCCGCGGGTTTCTTT. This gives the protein CASSSSDPAGFF.

CDR3 nucleotide sequence: TGTGCCAGCAGTAACCCTGGCGGGGGGCTGGCTGAAGCTTTCTTT. It translates to CASSNPGGGLAEAFF. The V gene is TRBV6-6, the J gene TRBJ1-1; TRBD1 is a possible D gene (6 bases). The CDR3 runs 15 residues. CDR1 and CDR2 (germline): MNHNY, SVGAGI (reference sequence). Trimming shortened V by 5 bases and J by 6 bases, and 19 bases separated the two germline ends.

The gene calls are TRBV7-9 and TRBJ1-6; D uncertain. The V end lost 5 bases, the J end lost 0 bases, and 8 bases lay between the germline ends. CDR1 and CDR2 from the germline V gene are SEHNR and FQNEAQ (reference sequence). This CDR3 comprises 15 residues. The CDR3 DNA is TGTGCCAGCAGCAACGTTAGCTCCTATAATTCACCCCTCCACTTT. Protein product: CASSNVSSYNSPLHF. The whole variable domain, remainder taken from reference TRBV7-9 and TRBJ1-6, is DTGVSQNPRHKITKRGQNVTFRCDPISEHNRLYWYRQTLGQGPEFLTYFQNEAQLEKSRLLSDRFSAERPKGSFSTLEIQRTEQGDSAMYLCASSNVSSYNSPLHFGNGTRLTVT.

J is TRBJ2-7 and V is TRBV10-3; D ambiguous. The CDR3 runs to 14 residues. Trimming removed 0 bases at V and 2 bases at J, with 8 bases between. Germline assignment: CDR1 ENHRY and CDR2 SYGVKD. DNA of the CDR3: TGTGCCATCAGTGAGTCGGGAAACACCTACGAGCAGTACTTC. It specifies CAISESGNTYEQYF.

In DNA form, the CDR3 reads TGTGCCAGCAGCCCCCCAGACAGCTCCTACAATGAGCAGTTCTTC. Its translation is CASSPPDSSYNEQFF. The J gene is TRBJ2-1, the V gene TRBV7-9, with a possible D match to TRBD1 (5 bases). CDR3 size: 15 residues. Germline CDR1 reads SEHNR; CDR2 reads FQNEAQ (reference sequence). V lost 5 bases, J lost 0 bases, and 11 bases lay in between.